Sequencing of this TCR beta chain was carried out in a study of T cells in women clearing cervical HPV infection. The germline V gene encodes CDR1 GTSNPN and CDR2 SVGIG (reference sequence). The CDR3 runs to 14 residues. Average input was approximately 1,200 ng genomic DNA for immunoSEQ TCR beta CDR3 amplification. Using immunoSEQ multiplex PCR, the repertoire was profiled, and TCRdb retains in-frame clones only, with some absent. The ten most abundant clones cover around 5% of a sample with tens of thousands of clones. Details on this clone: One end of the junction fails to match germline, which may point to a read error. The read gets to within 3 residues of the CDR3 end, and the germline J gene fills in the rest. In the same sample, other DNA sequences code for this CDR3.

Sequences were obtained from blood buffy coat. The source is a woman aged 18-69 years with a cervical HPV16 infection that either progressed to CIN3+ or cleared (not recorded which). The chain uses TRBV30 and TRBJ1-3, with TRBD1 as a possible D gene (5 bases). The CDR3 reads CAWSVHGTGNTIYF. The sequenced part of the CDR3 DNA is TGTGCCTGGAGTGTACACGGGACTGGAAACACG.